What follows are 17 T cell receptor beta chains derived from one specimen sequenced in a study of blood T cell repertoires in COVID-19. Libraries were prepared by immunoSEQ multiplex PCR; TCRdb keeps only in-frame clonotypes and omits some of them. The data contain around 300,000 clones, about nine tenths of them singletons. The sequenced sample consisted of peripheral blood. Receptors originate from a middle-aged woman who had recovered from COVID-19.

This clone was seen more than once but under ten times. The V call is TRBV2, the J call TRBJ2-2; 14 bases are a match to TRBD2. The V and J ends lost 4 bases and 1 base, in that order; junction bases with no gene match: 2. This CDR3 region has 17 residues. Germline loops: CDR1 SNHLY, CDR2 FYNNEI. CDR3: CASSGTSGRRNTGELFF. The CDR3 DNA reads TGTGCCAGCAGTGGGACTAGCGGGAGGAGGAACACCGGGGAGCTGTTTTTT.

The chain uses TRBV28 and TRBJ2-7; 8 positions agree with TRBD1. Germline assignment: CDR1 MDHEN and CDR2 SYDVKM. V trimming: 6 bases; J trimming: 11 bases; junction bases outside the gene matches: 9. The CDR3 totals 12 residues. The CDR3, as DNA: TGTGCCAGCAGACAACAATCAGGGGGCAAGTACTTC. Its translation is CASRQQSGGKYF.

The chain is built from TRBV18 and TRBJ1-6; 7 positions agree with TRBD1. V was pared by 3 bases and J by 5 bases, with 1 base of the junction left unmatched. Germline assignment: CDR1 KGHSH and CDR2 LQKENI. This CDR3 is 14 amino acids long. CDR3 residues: CASSPGQHNSPLHF. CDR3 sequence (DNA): TGTGCCAGCTCACCGGGACAGCATAATTCACCCCTCCACTTT.

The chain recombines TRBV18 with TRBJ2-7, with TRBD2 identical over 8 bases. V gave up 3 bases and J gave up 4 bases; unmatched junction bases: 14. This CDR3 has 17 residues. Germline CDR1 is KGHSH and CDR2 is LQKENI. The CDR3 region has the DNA TGTGCCAGCTCACCCGGCCCGGGGGGGCGAAAAACGTACGAGCAGTACTTC. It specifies CASSPGPGGRKTYEQYF.

CDR3 in amino acids: CASSQGAYEQYF. The CDR3 DNA follows: TGTGCCAGCAGCCAGGGGGCCTACGAGCAGTACTTC. V and J are TRBV7-8 and TRBJ2-7; TRBD1 agrees at 7 bases. Germline V CDR1 and CDR2: SGHVS, FQNEAQ. Trimming at V came to 5 bases and at J to 2 bases, leaving 0 bases not matched to a gene. The CDR3 is made up of 12 amino acids.

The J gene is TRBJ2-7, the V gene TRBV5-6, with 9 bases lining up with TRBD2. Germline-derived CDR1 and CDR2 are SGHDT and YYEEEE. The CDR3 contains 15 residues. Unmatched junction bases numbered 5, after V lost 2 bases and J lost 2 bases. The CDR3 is CASSFRPSGTYEQYF. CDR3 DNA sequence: TGTGCCAGCAGCTTTAGGCCTAGCGGGACCTACGAGCAGTACTTC. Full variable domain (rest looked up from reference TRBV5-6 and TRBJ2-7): DAGVTQSPTHLIKTRGQQVTLRCSPKSGHDTVSWYQQALGQGPQFIFQYYEEEERQRGNFPDRFSGHQFPNYSSELNVNALLLGDSALYLCASSFRPSGTYEQYFGPGTRLTVT.

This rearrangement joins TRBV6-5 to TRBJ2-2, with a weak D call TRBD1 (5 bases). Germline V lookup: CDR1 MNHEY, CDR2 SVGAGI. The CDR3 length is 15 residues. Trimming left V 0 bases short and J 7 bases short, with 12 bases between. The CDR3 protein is CASSYSSGIGGELFF. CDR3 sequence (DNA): TGTGCCAGCAGTTACTCTTCAGGGATCGGCGGGGAGCTGTTTTTT.

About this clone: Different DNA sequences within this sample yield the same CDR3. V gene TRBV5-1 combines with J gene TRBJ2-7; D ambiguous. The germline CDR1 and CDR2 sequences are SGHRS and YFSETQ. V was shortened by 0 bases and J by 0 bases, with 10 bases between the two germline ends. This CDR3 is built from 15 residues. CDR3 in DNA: TGCGCCAGCAGCTTGGTCGCCGGGTCCTCCTACGAGCAGTACTTC. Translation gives CASSLVAGSSYEQYF.

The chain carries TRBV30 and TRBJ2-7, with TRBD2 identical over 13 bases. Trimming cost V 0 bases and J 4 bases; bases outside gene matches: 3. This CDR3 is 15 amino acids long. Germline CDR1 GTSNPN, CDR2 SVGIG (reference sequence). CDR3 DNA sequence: TGTGCCTGGAGTGTACAGACTAGCGGGAGGTACGAGCAGTACTTC. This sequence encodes CAWSVQTSGRYEQYF.

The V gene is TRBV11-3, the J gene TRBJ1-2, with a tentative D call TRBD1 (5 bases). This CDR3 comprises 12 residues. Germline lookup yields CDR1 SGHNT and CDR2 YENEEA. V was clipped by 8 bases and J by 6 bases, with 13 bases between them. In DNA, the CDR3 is TGTGCCAGCTCCCAGGACACGGATGGCTACACCTTC. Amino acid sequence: CASSQDTDGYTF.

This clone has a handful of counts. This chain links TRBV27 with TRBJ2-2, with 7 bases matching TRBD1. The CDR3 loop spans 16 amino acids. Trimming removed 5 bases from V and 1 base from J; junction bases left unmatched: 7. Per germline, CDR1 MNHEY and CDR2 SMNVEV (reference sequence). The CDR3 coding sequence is TGTGCCAGCAGTCCCCGGACAGGCATGAACACCGGGGAGCTGTTTTTT. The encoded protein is CASSPRTGMNTGELFF.

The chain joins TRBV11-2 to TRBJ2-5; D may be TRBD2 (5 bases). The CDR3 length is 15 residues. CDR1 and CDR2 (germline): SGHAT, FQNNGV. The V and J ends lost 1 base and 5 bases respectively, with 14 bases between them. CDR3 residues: CASSLGARGGETQYF. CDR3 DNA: TGTGCCAGCAGCTTAGGGGCCCGGGGTGGGGAGACCCAGTACTTC.

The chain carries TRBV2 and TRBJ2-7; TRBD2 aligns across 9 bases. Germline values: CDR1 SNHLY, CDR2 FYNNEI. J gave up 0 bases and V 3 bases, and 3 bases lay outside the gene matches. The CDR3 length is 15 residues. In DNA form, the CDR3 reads TGTGCCAGCAGTGATTTACTAGCGGGCTCCTACGAGCAGTACTTC. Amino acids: CASSDLLAGSYEQYF. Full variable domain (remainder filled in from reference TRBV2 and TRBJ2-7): EPEVTQTPSHQVTQMGQEVILRCVPISNHLYFYWYRQILGQKVEFLVSFYNNEISEKSEIFDDQFSVERPDGSNFTLKIRSTKLEDSAMYFCASSDLLAGSYEQYFGPGTRLTVT.

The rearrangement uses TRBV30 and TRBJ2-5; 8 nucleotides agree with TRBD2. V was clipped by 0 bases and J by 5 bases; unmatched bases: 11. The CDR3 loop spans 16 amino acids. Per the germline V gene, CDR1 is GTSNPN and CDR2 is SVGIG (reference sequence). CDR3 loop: CAWSVGASGPGETQYF. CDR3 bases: TGTGCCTGGAGTGTAGGGGCTAGCGGGCCGGGGGAGACCCAGTACTTC.

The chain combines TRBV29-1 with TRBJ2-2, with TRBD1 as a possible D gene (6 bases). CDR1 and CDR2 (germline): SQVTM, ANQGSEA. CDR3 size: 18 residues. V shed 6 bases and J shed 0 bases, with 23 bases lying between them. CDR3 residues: CSVLGGFPGTSNTGELFF. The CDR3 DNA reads TGCAGCGTCTTAGGGGGTTTCCCGGGAACATCGAACACCGGGGAGCTGTTTTTT.

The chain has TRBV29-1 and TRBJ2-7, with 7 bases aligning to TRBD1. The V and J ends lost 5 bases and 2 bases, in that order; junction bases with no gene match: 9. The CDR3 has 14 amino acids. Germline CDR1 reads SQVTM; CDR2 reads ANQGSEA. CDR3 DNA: TGCAGCGTTACCGGACAGGATGAAACCTACGAGCAGTACTTC. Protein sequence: CSVTGQDETYEQYF.

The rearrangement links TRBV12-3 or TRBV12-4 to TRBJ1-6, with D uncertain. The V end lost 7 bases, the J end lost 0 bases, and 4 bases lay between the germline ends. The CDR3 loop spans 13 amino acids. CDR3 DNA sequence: TGTGCCAGCACCCGCTCCTATAATTCACCCCTCCACTTT. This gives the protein CASTRSYNSPLHF.